Shown below are 15 T cell receptor beta chains from a single sample sequenced in a study of blood T cell repertoires in COVID-19. Clones were sequenced by immunoSEQ multiplex PCR, and TCRdb holds only the in-frame ones, with some missing. Among tens of thousands of clones listed, around 87% were seen once. The sample was peripheral blood. The source of these receptors is a woman aged 50 to 65 with active or convalescent COVID-19.

J is TRBJ2-3 and V is TRBV6-5; 7 positions match TRBD2. Unmatched junction bases numbered 12, after V lost 7 bases and J lost 5 bases. The CDR3 contains 15 residues. The germline CDR1 and CDR2 sequences are MNHEY and SVGAGI. CDR3 nucleotide sequence: TGTGCCAGCAAACCGAGCGGGGTTAAGAGAGATACGCAGTATTTT. As protein: CASKPSGVKRDTQYF.

The chain uses TRBV19 and TRBJ1-2, with a weak D call TRBD1 (5 bases). Trimming took off 1 base at V and 4 bases at J, with 13 bases between the two ends. CDR1 and CDR2 from the germline V gene are LNHDA and SQIVND (reference sequence). The CDR3 length is 15 residues. CDR3 protein: CASSIGTWGGYGYTF. For the CDR3, the DNA is TGTGCCAGTAGTATAGGAACCTGGGGGGGCTATGGCTACACCTTC.

The V gene is TRBV7-2, the J gene TRBJ1-3; D not certain. Per the germline V gene, CDR1 is SGHTA and CDR2 is FQGNSA. CDR3 length: 14 amino acids. Trimming removed 5 bases from V and 0 bases from J, with 8 bases in between. CDR3 nucleotide sequence: TGTGCCAGCAGCGGCTCCAGCTCTGGAAACACCATATATTTT. Encoded protein: CASSGSSSGNTIYF.

V is TRBV9 and J is TRBJ2-3, with D possibly being TRBD2 (7 bases). This CDR3 region has 15 residues. CDR1 is SGDLS and CDR2 is YYNGEE in the germline V gene. V dropped 0 bases and J dropped 4 bases, with 12 bases sitting between them. The CDR3 loop is CASSVDGGPADTQYF. Here the CDR3 DNA reads TGTGCCAGCAGCGTAGACGGGGGGCCAGCAGATACGCAGTATTTT.

The genes are TRBV5-4 and TRBJ2-7; 10 bases agree with TRBD2. CDR3 length equals 17 residues. Germline V gene lookup returns CDR1 SGHNT and CDR2 YYREEE (reference sequence). J gave up 3 bases and V 2 bases, and 11 bases lay outside the gene matches. CDR3 DNA sequence: TGTGCCAGCAGCTTCGGTAGCGGGGGGCACCTTAACTACGAGCAGTACTTC. It codes for CASSFGSGGHLNYEQYF. Full variable domain (missing parts from reference TRBV5-4 and TRBJ2-7): ETGVTQSPTHLIKTRGQQVTLRCSSQSGHNTVSWYQQALGQGPQFIFQYYREEENGRGNFPPRFSGLQFPNYSSELNVNALELDDSALYLCASSFGSGGHLNYEQYFGPGTRLTVT.

This clone was recorded only once. The rearrangement uses TRBV5-6 and TRBJ2-3; TRBD1 matches 8 bases. The V segment lost 4 bases and the J segment 2 bases; nucleotides outside the gene matches: 3. CDR1 and CDR2 from the germline V gene are SGHDT and YYEEEE. CDR3 size: 14 residues. For the CDR3, the DNA is TGTGCCAGCAGCGACAGGGGTTTCACAGATACGCAGTATTTT. This encodes CASSDRGFTDTQYF.

V gene TRBV6-1 combines with J gene TRBJ2-7, with D possibly TRBD2 on 6 matching bases. CDR3 size: 16 residues. The V gene lost 0 bases and the J gene lost 0 bases, with 12 bases spanning the gap. Germline CDR1 and CDR2: MNHNS and SASEGT. The CDR3 region is CASSEASGFDSYEQYF. The CDR3 DNA is TGTGCCAGCAGTGAAGCCAGCGGGTTCGACTCCTACGAGCAGTACTTC.

This chain joins TRBV6-1 and TRBJ1-6; D is unresolved. Germline V gene lookup returns CDR1 MNHNS and CDR2 SASEGT. The CDR3 sequence is 15 residues long. V was shortened by 3 bases and J by 0 bases, with 6 bases between the two germline ends. The CDR3 DNA is TGTGCCAGCAGTGATTGGAGCTCCTATAATTCACCCCTCCACTTT. Translated, it gives CASSDWSSYNSPLHF.

This rearrangement joins TRBV9 to TRBJ1-5, with D possibly TRBD1 on 6 matching bases. The germline V gene encodes CDR1 SGDLS and CDR2 YYNGEE. V was clipped by 3 bases and J by 5 bases, with 9 bases between them. The CDR3 length is 13 residues. The CDR3 loop reads CASSGDRYQPQHF. The CDR3 DNA reads as TGTGCCAGCAGCGGCGACAGGTATCAGCCCCAGCATTTT.

This chain links TRBV3-1 (or the pseudogene TRBV3-2) with TRBJ1-3, with D tentatively TRBD1 (5 bases). The V and J ends lost 2 bases and 4 bases respectively, with 12 bases between them. Germline V CDR1 and CDR2: LGHDT, YNNKEL (reference sequence). The CDR3 runs 15 residues. The CDR3 DNA sequence: TGTGCCAGCAGCCAAAATCCGGGGGGAGGAAACACCATATATTTT. This gives the protein CASSQNPGGGNTIYF.

The rearrangement joins TRBV7-3 to TRBJ1-3, with 9 bases aligning to TRBD1. Trimming at V came to 0 bases and at J to 2 bases, leaving 2 bases not matched to a gene. Germline V gene lookup returns CDR1 SGHTA and CDR2 FQGTGA. The CDR3 runs 16 residues. CDR3 coding DNA: TGTGCCAGCAGCTTAACTGGGACAGGGACTGGAAACACCATATATTTT. It translates to CASSLTGTGTGNTIYF.

This clone turned up a few times. V gene TRBV5-1 combines with J gene TRBJ2-7; D remains unclear. Germline CDR1 reads SGHRS; CDR2 reads YFSETQ. Trimming removed 4 bases at V and 7 bases at J, with 12 bases between. This CDR3 has 12 residues. The chain's CDR3 is CASSPSTGEQYF. The CDR3 coding sequence is TGCGCCAGCAGCCCATCCACTGGTGAGCAGTACTTC.

The rearrangement joins TRBV7-3 to TRBJ2-1; tentative D call: TRBD1 (6 bases). Per germline, CDR1 SGHTA and CDR2 FQGTGA. V dropped 2 bases and J dropped 0 bases, with 8 bases sitting between them. The CDR3 loop spans 15 amino acids. The DNA for the CDR3 is TGTGCCAGCAGCTTACAGGGGAGCTCCTACAATGAGCAGTTCTTC. It translates to CASSLQGSSYNEQFF.

This clone has a single count. The V gene is TRBV6-5, the J gene TRBJ2-3, with 9 bases that match TRBD1. CDR1 is MNHEY and CDR2 is SVGAGI in the germline V gene. The CDR3 sequence is 14 residues long. V dropped 6 bases and J dropped 7; count of bases not matched to a gene: 8. CDR3 region: CASRTGTGSYTQYF. In nucleotides, the CDR3 is TGTGCCAGCAGGACCGGGACAGGGTCATATACGCAGTATTTT.

A few counts support this clone. The chain couples TRBV5-1 to TRBJ2-2; TRBD2 is a possible D gene (6 bases). V was trimmed by 3 bases and J by 15 bases, leaving 12 bases between them. Germline V lookup: CDR1 SGHRS, CDR2 YFSETQ. The CDR3 runs 11 residues. CDR3 amino acids: CASSWRASVFF. DNA of the CDR3: TGCGCCAGCAGCTGGAGGGCCTCGGTGTTTTTT. Supplemented by reference TRBV5-1 and TRBJ2-2, the full variable domain reads KAGVTQTPRYLIKTRGQQVTLSCSPISGHRSVSWYQQTPGQGLQFLFEYFSETQRNKGNFPGRFSGRQFSNSRSEMNVSTLELGDSALYLCASSWRASVFFGEGSRLTVL.